The source of this TCR beta chain is a study of blood T cell repertoires in COVID-19 (dated by TCRdb to 2020 to 2021). Study-wide context: The collaborator samples originated in the United States, Italy and Spain and spanned the acute and convalescent phases of COVID-19. The material from the prospective study consisted of cDNA or gDNA derived from T cells, B-cell-depleted T cells, or PBMCs. Deeply sampled blood TCRbeta repertoires from subjects exposed to, actively infected with, or recovered from COVID-19 were included in the dataset. The repertoires were released in a freely available public database meant as a resource for research on the immune response to SARS-CoV-2. The samples were drawn from two sources: the first 160 participants of the ongoing ImmuneRACE study, and 1,200 or so subjects contributed by 6 global collaborators. Nearly every sample came with metadata listing a de-identified subject ID, COVID-19 status, age in years and sex. HLA class I and class II types, where available, came from metadata supplied by the sample provider rather than from assay-based typing.

Participants in the prospective study were enrolled through a virtual design, were aged roughly 18 to 100 years, and lived in 24 United States geographic areas. In the prospective study, cohorts were assigned on the basis of participant-reported clinical history obtained from a screening survey and a study questionnaire. Recovered participants in ImmuneRACE Cohort 3 were defined by two consecutive negative NP/OP PCR tests, clearance by a healthcare professional, or resolution of symptoms. In the prospective study, whole blood, serum and a nasopharyngeal or oropharyngeal swab were collected from each participant by mobile phlebotomists. Over an approximately 2-month period, participants in the prospective study had the option of providing additional blood draws and questionnaires. Before DNA extraction, prospective study blood samples were shipped either frozen or at room temperature. TCRbeta CDR3 regions were amplified from genomic DNA by means of the immunoSEQ Assay, a bias-controlled multiplex PCR. The original methods were these. Nucleated cell counts per sample were estimated from amplification of reference gene primers within the assay. Sequence reads were collapsed and filtered to measure the absolute abundance of every unique TCRbeta CDR3 rearrangement. For each sample, productive Simpson clonality was calculated by taking the square root of Simpson's diversity index across productive rearrangements. TCRdb limited this immuneACCESS table to in-frame rearrangements with V and J called. A share of clones is missing; checked studies link under half to unresolved V genes, and the rest is unexplained. V and J calls and clone size follow that table, whereas D and trimming were derived from the DNA. The sample table shows a few hundred thousand clones, and 85% are seen once. About 2.7% of the sample goes to the ten largest clones.

The CDR3 goes from the cysteine to the phenylalanine over 14 residues. Here the CDR3 DNA is all that survives: 42 bases in frame from base 1. CDR1 is given as LNHDA and CDR2 as SQIVND, both from the germline V gene (reference sequence). At the junction V is shortened by 9 bases and J by 10 bases; bases outside the gene matches: 12. As to this clone: Its recognized antigen is unknown. The sample holds no much larger clone one base away, and base qualities are not on file.

General study outcomes and caveats: Clinical and demographic metadata were provided uncurated, with the amount varying by source and participant.

The chain is assembled from TRBV19 and TRBJ1-1, with TRBD1 matching 12 junction bases. The material sequenced was PBMCs or T cells enriched from blood (not recorded which). The clonotype was recovered from a woman aged 50 to 65 who had recovered from COVID-19. The CDR3 protein is CASIAGTGGDGAFF. The bases are TGTGCCAGCATCGCCGGGACAGGGGGCGACGGAGCTTTCTTT. With the rest looked up from the reference TRBV19 and TRBJ1-1 genes rather than sequenced, the full variable domain is DGGITQSPKYLFRKEGQNVTLSCEQNLNHDAMYWYRQDPGQGLRLIYYSQIVNDFQKGDIAEGYSVSREKKESFPLTVTSAQKNPTAFYLCASIAGTGGDGAFFGQGTRLTVV.